This entry lists 32 T cell receptor beta chains sequenced from one sample in a study of T-cell memory formation after mild COVID-19 (dated by TCRdb to about 2021). Library preparation was by 5' RACE. Data came from an Illumina NovaSeq 6000. TCRdb passed the public sequencing reads through fastp at Q25 and MiXCR, retaining productive beta sequences. Rows are combined by CDR3 protein, so each entry shows the most common genes and DNA. This sample gives 410,000 or so distinct CDR3 sequences in total; more than 20% of them show up just once. The ten largest clones capture around 13% of the sample. The sample was PBMCs or a T cell subset sorted from them (not recorded which). The origin of the receptors is an adult woman who had mild COVID-19 (a few samples of this study predate the infection). The sample titles of this study are shuffled in the database, so cell type and time point are left out; the donor was told from shared clones.

CDR3 sequence reads: CASSTLIRTNGDAYEQYF. The CDR3 region has the DNA TGTGCCAGCAGTACCCTGATCCGGACAAATGGGGACGCCTACGAGCAGTACTTC. The chain employs TRBV21-1 and TRBJ2-7; the table's D call, TRBD1, has no DNA check behind it. TRBV21-1 counts as a pseudogene. This CDR3 is built from 18 residues.

This clonotype has just a few counts. V and J are TRBV5-1 and TRBJ1-4, with a weak D call TRBD1 (6 bases). In germline, CDR1 is SGHRS, CDR2 YFSETQ. This CDR3 is built from 15 residues. Trimming removed 0 bases from V and 7 bases from J, with 13 bases in between. CDR3 bases: TGCGCCAGCAGCTTGGGGACAGTTGCTACTGAAAAACTGTTTTTT. Protein: CASSLGTVATEKLFF.

This clonotype occurred a few times. The chain is built from TRBV11-3 and TRBJ2-1; TRBD2 matches at 8 bases. The CDR3 is made up of 16 amino acids. V was clipped by 3 bases and J by 5 bases; unmatched bases: 9. Germline loops: CDR1 SGHNT, CDR2 YENEEA. CDR3 protein: CASSFATTSGDNEQFF. The CDR3 DNA sequence: TGTGCCAGCAGCTTCGCAACCACTAGCGGAGACAATGAGCAGTTCTTC.

The rearrangement joins TRBV7-9 to TRBJ1-3; D gene uncertain. CDR3 length: 15 amino acids. V was trimmed by 4 bases and J by 0 bases, leaving 10 bases between them. In germline, CDR1 is SEHNR, CDR2 FQNEAQ (reference sequence). The CDR3 protein is CASSYEPFSGNTIYF. CDR3 DNA sequence: TGTGCCAGCAGCTACGAACCATTCTCTGGAAACACCATATATTTT.

The CDR3 DNA is TGTGCCAGCAGTGTACGACATTCCGCAACTAATGAAAAACTGTTTTTT. The encoded protein is CASSVRHSATNEKLFF. V and J are TRBV12-3 or TRBV12-4 and TRBJ1-4; no clear D gene. This CDR3 contains 16 residues. V was pared by 5 bases and J by 0 bases, with 13 bases between.

There are a few counts of this clonotype. The V gene is TRBV3-1, the J gene TRBJ2-5, with 7 bases fitting TRBD2. V lost 4 bases to trimming and J lost 0 bases; unmatched junction nucleotides: 2. CDR1 and CDR2 from the germline V gene are LGHDT and YNNKEL (reference sequence). The CDR3 is 14 residues long. CDR3 bases: TGTGCCAGCAGCCGGCGGGGGAACCAAGAGACCCAGTACTTC. It yields the protein CASSRRGNQETQYF.

This clonotype appeared a few times. J is TRBJ2-1 and V is TRBV7-9; TRBD2 agrees at 9 bases. The CDR3 runs to 15 residues. Losses at the gene ends were 1 base for V and 4 bases for J; bases not matched to a gene: 2. CDR1 and CDR2 from the germline V gene are SEHNR and FQNEAQ (reference sequence). The CDR3 DNA reads TGTGCCAGCAGCTTAGAGCGGGGGGCGTACAATGAGCAGTTCTTC. Its translation is CASSLERGAYNEQFF.

The chain is built from TRBV5-6 and TRBJ2-2; D remains ambiguous. V shed 7 bases and J shed 6 bases, with 13 bases lying between them. The germline CDR1 and CDR2 sequences are SGHDT and YYEEEE. The CDR3 runs to 13 residues. The CDR3 is CASGRLVAGELFF. The CDR3 coding sequence is TGTGCCAGCGGACGATTGGTCGCCGGGGAGCTGTTTTTT.

Only a few counts were recorded for this clonotype. The rearrangement uses TRBV6-1 and TRBJ1-4; weak D call: TRBD1 (6 bases). CDR3 size: 15 residues. CDR1 and CDR2 from the germline V gene are MNHNS and SASEGT. V shed 4 bases and J shed 5 bases, with 14 bases lying between them. The CDR3 DNA follows: TGTGCCAGCAGTGTGATGGGGGGCGGAAATGAAAAACTGTTTTTT. Translation: CASSVMGGGNEKLFF.

In its sample, this clonotype was seen many times. This rearrangement joins TRBV20-1 to TRBJ1-5; D is ambiguous. Between the trimmed V and J ends, which lost 0 bases and 4 bases, there was a span of 1 base. The CDR3 is 11 amino acids. Germline V gene data show CDR1 as DFQATT and CDR2 as SNEGSKA (reference sequence). CDR3 in amino acids: CSARENQPQHF. Written as DNA, the CDR3 is TGCAGTGCTAGAGAAAATCAGCCCCAGCATTTT.

The chain combines TRBV5-1 with TRBJ2-2, with 7 nucleotides matching TRBD1. Germline CDR1 reads SGHRS; CDR2 reads YFSETQ. The CDR3 runs to 19 residues. After removal of 1 base from V and 4 bases from J, the junction contained 16 bases not matched to a gene. This chain's CDR3 is CASSLTRETGTEITGELFF. In DNA, the CDR3 is TGCGCCAGCAGCTTGACAAGGGAGACCGGGACAGAGATCACCGGGGAGCTGTTTTTT.

The rearrangement uses TRBV15 and TRBJ2-6; D not resolved. The CDR3 extends over 14 amino acids. The V and J ends lost 0 bases and 3 bases respectively, with 3 bases between them. Germline V gene lookup returns CDR1 LNHNV and CDR2 YYDKDF (reference sequence). The DNA of the CDR3 is TGTGCCACCAGCAGAGATCATGGGGCCAACGTCCTGACTTTC. Translating gives CATSRDHGANVLTF.

In nucleotides, the CDR3 is TGTGCCAGCAGTGACACAGGGGATGGGTACAATGAGCAGTTCTTC. Encoded protein: CASSDTGDGYNEQFF. The chain carries TRBV6-4 and TRBJ2-1; 7 nucleotides line up with TRBD1. Germline V gene sequence: CDR1 MRHNA, CDR2 SNTAGT. V was pared by 2 bases and J by 4 bases, with 5 bases of the junction left unmatched. This CDR3 region has 15 residues.

V gene TRBV7-2 combines with J gene TRBJ2-7; no reliable D call. Germline loops: CDR1 SGHTA, CDR2 FQGNSA. The ends were cut back, 0 bases at V and 2 bases at J, with 5 bases in the middle. This CDR3 region has 13 residues. CDR3 sequence (DNA): TGTGCCAGCAGCTTAGCCATGACCTACGAGCAGTACTTC. It is translated as CASSLAMTYEQYF.

In its sample, this clonotype was seen a few times. The chain employs TRBV6-1 and TRBJ2-1; D may match TRBD1 or TRBD2 (5 bases each). This CDR3 contains 15 residues. V lost 1 base and J 4 bases, leaving 11 bases between the germline ends. Germline CDR1 is MNHNS and CDR2 is SASEGT. The CDR3 bases are TGTGCCAGCAGTGAAGACGGGGCGTGGTACAATGAGCAGTTCTTC. It yields the protein CASSEDGAWYNEQFF.

The V call is TRBV7-3, the J call TRBJ1-6, with a possible D match to TRBD1 (6 bases). Germline V gene lookup returns CDR1 SGHTA and CDR2 FQGTGA. The CDR3 covers 13 residues. The V and J ends lost 8 bases and 13 bases respectively, with 18 bases between them. CDR3 DNA sequence: TGTGCCAGCGCCAGGGGAATTTTAGAGCCCCTCCACTTT. Its protein is CASARGILEPLHF. Complete variable domain (other parts from reference TRBV7-3 and TRBJ1-6): GAGVSQTPSNKVTEKGKYVELRCDPISGHTALYWYRQSLGQGPEFLIYFQGTGAADDSGLPNDRFFAVRPEGSVSTLKIQRTERGDSAVYLCASARGILEPLHFGNGTRLTVT.

The V and J genes are TRBV10-3 and TRBJ2-5; the match to TRBD2 covers 9 bases. The CDR3 sequence is 15 residues long. Germline CDR1 ENHRY, CDR2 SYGVKD. With 6 bases clipped from V and 3 bases from J, the junction kept 8 bases outside the gene matches. CDR3 sequence: CAIRASGNGEETQYF. The CDR3 DNA sequence: TGTGCCATCAGGGCTAGCGGGAATGGGGAAGAGACCCAGTACTTC.

This clonotype appeared a few times. This chain joins TRBV6-6 and TRBJ1-3; 7 nucleotides align to TRBD1. The CDR3 totals 19 residues. Germline V gene data show CDR1 as MNHNY and CDR2 as SVGAGI (reference sequence). V was pared by 4 bases and J by 0 bases, with 15 bases of the junction left unmatched. CDR3: CASSSLPGQQNSSGNTIYF. The CDR3 nucleotides read TGTGCCAGCAGTTCCTTACCGGGACAGCAAAATAGCTCTGGAAACACCATATATTTT.

The chain employs TRBV20-1 and TRBJ2-5, with D possibly being TRBD2 (6 bases). The V end was cut by 6 bases, the J end by 4 bases, with 12 bases between. There are 12 residues in the CDR3. Germline-derived CDR1 and CDR2 are DFQATT and SNEGSKA (reference sequence). The CDR3 sequence: CSALGRSETQYF. In DNA form, the CDR3 reads TGCAGTGCCTTGGGGAGGTCAGAGACCCAGTACTTC.

The chain employs TRBV5-1 and TRBJ2-3; 8 bases are shared with TRBD2. This CDR3 contains 13 residues. Per the germline V gene, CDR1 is SGHRS and CDR2 is YFSETQ. V dropped 7 bases and J dropped 5; count of bases not matched to a gene: 6. The CDR3 region is CASGSGTGDTQYF. CDR3 bases: TGCGCCAGCGGTAGCGGGACGGGAGATACGCAGTATTTT.

V is TRBV3-1 and J is TRBJ1-2; maybe TRBD1 (5 bases). The CDR3 extends over 14 amino acids. Germline V gene data show CDR1 as LGHDT and CDR2 as YNNKEL (reference sequence). Trimming pared 8 bases from V and 7 bases from J, leaving 20 bases between. DNA for the CDR3: TGTGCCAGCGGCCCCCAGGGAAGAGAAGGTGGCTACACCTTC. Translation gives CASGPQGREGGYTF.

The genes are TRBV12-3 or TRBV12-4 and TRBJ2-2; a weak D match, TRBD2 (7 bases). The CDR3 consists of 16 residues. V gave up 5 bases and J gave up 4 bases, with 17 bases separating them. CDR3 sequence: CASSPTTGGATGELFF. In nucleotides, the CDR3 is TGTGCCAGCAGTCCGACGACGGGGGGCGCCACCGGGGAGCTGTTTTTT.

This chain connects TRBV10-3 to TRBJ2-7, with D possibly TRBD1 on 5 matching bases. The ends were cut back, 10 bases at V and 6 bases at J, with 19 bases in the middle. Germline-derived CDR1 and CDR2 are ENHRY and SYGVKD. The CDR3 contains 13 residues. The chain's CDR3 is CATGPGNALEQYF. The CDR3 DNA is TGTGCCACCGGGCCAGGGAACGCCCTCGAGCAGTACTTC.

The rearrangement uses TRBV5-1 and TRBJ2-3; 12 positions match TRBD2. J gave up 3 bases and V 3 bases, and 5 bases lay outside the gene matches. Germline V gene sequence: CDR1 SGHRS, CDR2 YFSETQ. This CDR3 has 16 amino acids. The CDR3 protein is CASSWTGTSGTDTQYF. In DNA form, the CDR3 reads TGCGCCAGCAGCTGGACCGGGACTAGCGGGACAGATACGCAGTATTTT.

The V and J genes are TRBV2 and TRBJ1-1; D not resolved. Germline assignment: CDR1 SNHLY and CDR2 FYNNEI. This CDR3 spans 15 amino acids. V gave up 7 bases and J gave up 6 bases, with 21 bases separating them. CDR3 loop: CASMARIRGDPEAFF. CDR3 DNA: TGTGCCAGCATGGCCCGAATACGGGGAGACCCTGAAGCTTTCTTT.

The chain uses TRBV21-1 and TRBJ2-7; the table gives TRBD2 as D, unverified against the DNA. TRBV21-1 is termed a pseudogene. This CDR3 spans 17 amino acids. The CDR3 bases are TGTGCCAGCAGCAAAGTAAAGGCGGCAGGGCATACGGTCGAGCAGTACTTC. Its protein is CASSKVKAAGHTVEQYF.

This rearrangement joins TRBV16 to TRBJ2-5; TRBD2 aligns across 7 bases. Germline V lookup: CDR1 KGHSY, CDR2 FQNENV. The CDR3 length is 17 residues. V lost 2 bases to trimming and J lost 2 bases; unmatched junction nucleotides: 11. Here the CDR3 DNA reads TGTGCCAGCAGCCAAAGTTATGGCGGGAGTAGACAAGAGACCCAGTACTTC. It specifies CASSQSYGGSRQETQYF.

This chain connects TRBV9 to TRBJ2-3; 12 nucleotides line up with TRBD2. Germline V lookup: CDR1 SGDLS, CDR2 YYNGEE. The ends lost 0 bases at V and 5 bases at J; junction bases unmatched: 7. The CDR3 extends over 17 amino acids. The CDR3 region has the DNA TGTGCCAGCAGCGTAGCGGCTAGCGGGGGGGCAGGAGATACGCAGTATTTT. It is translated as CASSVAASGGAGDTQYF. Using reference TRBV9 and TRBJ2-3 for the parts outside the CDR3, the full variable domain is DSGVTQTPKHLITATGQRVTLRCSPRSGDLSVYWYQQSLDQGLQFLIQYYNGEERAKGNILERFSAQQFPDLHSELNLSSLELGDSALYFCASSVAASGGAGDTQYFGPGTRLTVL.

The rearrangement joins TRBV18 to TRBJ2-7; D is unresolved. The V and J ends lost 4 bases and 5 bases respectively, with 18 bases between them. The CDR3 is made up of 15 amino acids. Germline CDR1 is KGHSH and CDR2 is LQKENI. CDR3 coding DNA: TGTGCCAGCTCACTCTCTACCGGGCCCGCCAACGAGCAGTACTTC. Encoded protein: CASSLSTGPANEQYF.

In this sample, this clonotype turned up a few times. The J gene is TRBJ1-1, the V gene TRBV3-1; D is unclear. The CDR3 contains 14 residues. Trimming left V 0 bases short and J 6 bases short, with 11 bases between. The germline CDR1 and CDR2 sequences are LGHDT and YNNKEL (reference sequence). DNA of the CDR3: TGTGCCAGCAGCCAAGATGTGGATACGCCTGAAGCTTTCTTT. It codes for CASSQDVDTPEAFF.

Only one count was recorded for this clonotype. The genes are TRBV20-1 and TRBJ2-5; 11 bases agree with TRBD2. The CDR3 contains 14 residues. CDR1 and CDR2 (germline): DFQATT, SNEGSKA (reference sequence). Trimming removed 4 bases from V and 2 bases from J; junction bases left unmatched: 3. The CDR3 sequence is CSAIVAGGQETQYF. The CDR3 DNA is TGCAGTGCTATCGTAGCGGGAGGGCAAGAGACCCAGTACTTC.

Ten or more counts support this clonotype. This sequence joins TRBV19 and TRBJ1-5; no clear D. CDR1 and CDR2 (germline): LNHDA, SQIVND (reference sequence). The CDR3 has 13 residues. V was pared by 9 bases and J by 9 bases, with 18 bases between. CDR3 nucleotide sequence: TGTGCCAGCTCGGATCACCGGTCCGGGCCCCAGCATTTT. It translates to CASSDHRSGPQHF.